This T cell receptor (beta chain) appears in the sequencing data of a study of regulatory T cells in long-lasting Graves disease. The sample's time point: newly diagnosed GD, antithyroid drugs for less than 3 months. RNA extracted from PBMCs served as the sequencing template. Construction of the TCR beta libraries employed iRepertoire HTBI primers in conjunction with Arm-PCR of CDR3 regions. TCRdb passed the multiplex PCR reads through MiXCR, listing each CDR3 protein once. Of approximately 490,000 distinct CDR3 sequences listed, 15% to 20% are singletons. This clonotype was recorded at least ten times. Germline V gene sequence: CDR1 SGHVT, CDR2 SQSDAQ. After removal of 6 bases from V and 4 bases from J, the junction contained 9 bases not matched to a gene. This CDR3 has 16 amino acids. The same sample was also studied in work on T cells in Graves' hyperthyroidism and ophthalmopathy.

The sample consisted of peripheral blood mononuclear cells (PBMCs), taken at new diagnosis, from a patient treated with antithyroid drugs. The sequence came from a man between 40 and 49 years old with Graves disease. The rearrangement joins TRBV7-4 to TRBJ2-1, with 10 positions matching TRBD2. CDR3 DNA sequence: TGTGCCAGCAGGAAAGACGAGCGGGAGGGGTACAATGAGCAGTTCTTC. Translation gives CASRKDEREGYNEQFF.